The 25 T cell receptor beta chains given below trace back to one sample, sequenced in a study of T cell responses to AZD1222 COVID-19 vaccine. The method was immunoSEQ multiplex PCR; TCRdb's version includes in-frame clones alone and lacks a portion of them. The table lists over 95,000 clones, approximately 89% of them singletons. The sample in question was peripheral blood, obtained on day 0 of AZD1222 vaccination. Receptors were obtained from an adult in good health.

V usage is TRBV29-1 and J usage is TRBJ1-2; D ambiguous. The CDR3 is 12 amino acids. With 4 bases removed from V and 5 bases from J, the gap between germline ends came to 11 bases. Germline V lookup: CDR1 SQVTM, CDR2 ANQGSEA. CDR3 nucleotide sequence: TGCAGCGTTGGGGGTGGGTCTTATGGCTACACCTTC. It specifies CSVGGGSYGYTF.

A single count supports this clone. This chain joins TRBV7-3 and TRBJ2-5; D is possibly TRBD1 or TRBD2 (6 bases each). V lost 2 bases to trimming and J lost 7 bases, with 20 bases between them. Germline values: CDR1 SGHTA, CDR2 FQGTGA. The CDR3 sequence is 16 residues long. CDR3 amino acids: CASSLVGTQVEGTQYF. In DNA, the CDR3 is TGTGCCAGCAGCTTAGTCGGGACACAGGTGGAGGGGACCCAGTACTTC.

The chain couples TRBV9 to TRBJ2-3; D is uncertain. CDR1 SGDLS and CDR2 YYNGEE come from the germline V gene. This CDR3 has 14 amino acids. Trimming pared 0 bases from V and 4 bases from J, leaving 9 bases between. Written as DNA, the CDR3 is TGTGCCAGCAGCGTAGGGGGTAGCCCAGATACGCAGTATTTT. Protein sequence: CASSVGGSPDTQYF.

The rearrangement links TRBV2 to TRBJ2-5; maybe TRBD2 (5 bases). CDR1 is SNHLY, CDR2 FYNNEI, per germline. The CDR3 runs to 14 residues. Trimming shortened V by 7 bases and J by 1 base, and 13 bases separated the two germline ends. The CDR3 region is CASIGPAAQETQYF. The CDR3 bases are TGTGCCAGCATTGGACCAGCGGCCCAAGAGACCCAGTACTTC.

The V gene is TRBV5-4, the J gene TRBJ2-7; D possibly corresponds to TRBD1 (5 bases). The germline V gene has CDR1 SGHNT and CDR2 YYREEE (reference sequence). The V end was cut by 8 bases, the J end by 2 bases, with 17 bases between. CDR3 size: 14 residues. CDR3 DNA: TGTGCCAGTGGACACGGGCAGCGAACCTACGAGCAGTACTTC. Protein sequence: CASGHGQRTYEQYF.

In DNA form, the CDR3 reads TGCGCCAGCAGCCCTCAGACCCGGGACCAAGGTATGAATGAGCAGTTCTTC. Protein product: CASSPQTRDQGMNEQFF. The genes are TRBV4-1 and TRBJ2-1, with D perhaps TRBD1 or TRBD2 (5 bases each). From germline, CDR1 is MGHRA and CDR2 YSYEKL. V lost 4 bases, J lost 7 bases, and 23 bases lay in between. The CDR3 extends over 17 amino acids.

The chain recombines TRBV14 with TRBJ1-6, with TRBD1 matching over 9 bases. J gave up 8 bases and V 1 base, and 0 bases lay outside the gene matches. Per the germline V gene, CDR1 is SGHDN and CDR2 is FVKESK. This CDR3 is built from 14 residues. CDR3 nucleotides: TGTGCCAGCAGCCAAGGGACAGGGGATTCACCCCTCCACTTT. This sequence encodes CASSQGTGDSPLHF.

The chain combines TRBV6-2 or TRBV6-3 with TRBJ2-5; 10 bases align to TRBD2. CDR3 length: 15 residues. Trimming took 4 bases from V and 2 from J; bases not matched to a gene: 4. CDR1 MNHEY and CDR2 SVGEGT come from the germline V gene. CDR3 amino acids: CASSWPAGGQETQYF. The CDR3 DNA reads TGTGCCAGCAGTTGGCCAGCGGGGGGGCAAGAGACCCAGTACTTC.

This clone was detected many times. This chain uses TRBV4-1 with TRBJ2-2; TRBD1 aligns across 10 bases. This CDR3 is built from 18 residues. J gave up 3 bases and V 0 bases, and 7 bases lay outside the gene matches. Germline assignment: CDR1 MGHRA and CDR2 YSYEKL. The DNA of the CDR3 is TGCGCCAGCAGCCAAGAGGACAGGGGGTTTTCAGACACCGGGGAGCTGTTTTTT. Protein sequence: CASSQEDRGFSDTGELFF.

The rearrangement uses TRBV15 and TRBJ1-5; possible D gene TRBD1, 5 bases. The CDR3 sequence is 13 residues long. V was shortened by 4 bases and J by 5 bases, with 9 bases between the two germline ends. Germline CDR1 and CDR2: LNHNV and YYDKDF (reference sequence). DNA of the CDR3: TGTGCCACCAGCAATGGGGGGGATCAGCCCCAGCATTTT. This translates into CATSNGGDQPQHF.

CDR3 nucleotide sequence: TGCGCCAGCAGTGAGTCGGCCACGGGGTTCTCCTACGAGCAGTACTTC. Protein product: CASSESATGFSYEQYF. The gene calls are TRBV10-1 and TRBJ2-7, with D maybe TRBD2 (5 bases). The CDR3 spans 16 residues. Germline CDR1 and CDR2: WNHNN and SYGVQD (reference sequence). Trimming cost V 0 bases and J 0 bases, with 12 bases left between them.

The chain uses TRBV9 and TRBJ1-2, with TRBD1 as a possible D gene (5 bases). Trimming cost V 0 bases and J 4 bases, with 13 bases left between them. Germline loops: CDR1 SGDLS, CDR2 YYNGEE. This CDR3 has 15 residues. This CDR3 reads CASSVAQQGGYGYTF. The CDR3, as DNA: TGTGCCAGCAGCGTAGCTCAGCAGGGTGGCTATGGCTACACCTTC.

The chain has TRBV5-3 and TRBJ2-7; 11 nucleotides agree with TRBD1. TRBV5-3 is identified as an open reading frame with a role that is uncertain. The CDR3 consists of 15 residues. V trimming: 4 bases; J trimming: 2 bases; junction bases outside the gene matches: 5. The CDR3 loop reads CARSHGQGAAYEQYF. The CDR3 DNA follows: TGTGCCAGAAGCCACGGACAGGGGGCGGCCTACGAGCAGTACTTC.

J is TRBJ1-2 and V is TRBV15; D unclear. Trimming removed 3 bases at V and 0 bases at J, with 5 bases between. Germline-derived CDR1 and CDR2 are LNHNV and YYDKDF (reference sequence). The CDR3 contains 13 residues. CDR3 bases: TGTGCCACCAGCAGTTCGGCTAACTATGGCTACACCTTC. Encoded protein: CATSSSANYGYTF.

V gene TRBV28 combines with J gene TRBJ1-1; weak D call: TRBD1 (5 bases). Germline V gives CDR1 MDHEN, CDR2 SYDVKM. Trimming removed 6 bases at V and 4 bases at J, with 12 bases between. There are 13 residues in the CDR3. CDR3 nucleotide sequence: TGTGCCAGCAGCCCCGGAGGGACCACTGAAGCTTTCTTT. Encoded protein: CASSPGGTTEAFF.

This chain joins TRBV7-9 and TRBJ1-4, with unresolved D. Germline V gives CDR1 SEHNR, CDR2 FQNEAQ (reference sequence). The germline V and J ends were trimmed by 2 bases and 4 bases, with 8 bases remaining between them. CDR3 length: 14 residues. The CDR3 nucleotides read TGTGCCAGCAGCTTAATTTTGCTTAATGAAAAACTGTTTTTT. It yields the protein CASSLILLNEKLFF.

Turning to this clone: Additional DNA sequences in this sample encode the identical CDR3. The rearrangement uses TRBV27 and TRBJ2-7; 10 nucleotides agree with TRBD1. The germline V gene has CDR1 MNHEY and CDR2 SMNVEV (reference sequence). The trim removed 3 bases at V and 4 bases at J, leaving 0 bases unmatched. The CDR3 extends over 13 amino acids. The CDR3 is CASSLDRGYEQYF. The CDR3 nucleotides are TGTGCCAGCAGTTTGGACAGGGGGTACGAGCAGTACTTC.

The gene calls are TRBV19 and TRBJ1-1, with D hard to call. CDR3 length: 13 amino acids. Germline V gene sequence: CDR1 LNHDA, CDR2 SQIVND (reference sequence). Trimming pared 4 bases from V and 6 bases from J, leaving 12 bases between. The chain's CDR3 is CASSTRSDAEAFF. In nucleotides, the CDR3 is TGTGCCAGTAGTACCCGGTCTGACGCTGAAGCTTTCTTT.

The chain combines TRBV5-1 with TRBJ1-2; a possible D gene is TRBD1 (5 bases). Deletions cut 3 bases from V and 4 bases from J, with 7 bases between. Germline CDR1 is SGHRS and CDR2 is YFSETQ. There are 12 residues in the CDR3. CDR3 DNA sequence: TGCGCCAGCAGCTCTGACAGCTATGGCTACACCTTC. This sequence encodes CASSSDSYGYTF. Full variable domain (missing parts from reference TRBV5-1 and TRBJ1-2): KAGVTQTPRYLIKTRGQQVTLSCSPISGHRSVSWYQQTPGQGLQFLFEYFSETQRNKGNFPGRFSGRQFSNSRSEMNVSTLELGDSALYLCASSSDSYGYTFGSGTRLTVV.

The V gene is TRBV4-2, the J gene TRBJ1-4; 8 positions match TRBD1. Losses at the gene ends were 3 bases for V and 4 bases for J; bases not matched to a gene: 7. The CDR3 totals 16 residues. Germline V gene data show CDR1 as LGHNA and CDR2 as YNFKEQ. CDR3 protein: CASSHRGTGFNEKLFF. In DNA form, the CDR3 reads TGTGCCAGCAGCCATCGCGGGACAGGATTTAATGAAAAACTGTTTTTT.

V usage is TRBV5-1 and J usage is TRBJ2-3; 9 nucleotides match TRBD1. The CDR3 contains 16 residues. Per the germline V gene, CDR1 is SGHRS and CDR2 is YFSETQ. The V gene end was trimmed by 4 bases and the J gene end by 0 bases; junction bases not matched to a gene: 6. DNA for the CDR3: TGCGCCAGCAGCCGACAGGGGGTCGATAGCACAGATACGCAGTATTTT. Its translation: CASSRQGVDSTDTQYF.

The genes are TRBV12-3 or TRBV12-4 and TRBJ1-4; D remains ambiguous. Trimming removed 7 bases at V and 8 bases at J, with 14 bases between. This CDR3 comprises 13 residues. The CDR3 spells CASNPTGSEKLFF. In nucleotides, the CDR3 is TGTGCCAGCAACCCTACGGGTTCGGAAAAACTGTTTTTT.

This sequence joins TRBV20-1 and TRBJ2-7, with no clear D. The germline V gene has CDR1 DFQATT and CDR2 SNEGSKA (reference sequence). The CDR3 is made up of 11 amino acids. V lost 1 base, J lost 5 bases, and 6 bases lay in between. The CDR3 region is CSARARDEQYF. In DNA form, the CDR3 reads TGCAGTGCTAGAGCCCGTGACGAGCAGTACTTC.

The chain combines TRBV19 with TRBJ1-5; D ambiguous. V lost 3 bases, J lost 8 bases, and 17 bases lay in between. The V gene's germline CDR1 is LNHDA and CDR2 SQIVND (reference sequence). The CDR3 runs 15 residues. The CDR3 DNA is TGTGCCAGTAGTATTTCGTGGCAGGTGTTTGAGCCCCAGCATTTT. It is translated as CASSISWQVFEPQHF.

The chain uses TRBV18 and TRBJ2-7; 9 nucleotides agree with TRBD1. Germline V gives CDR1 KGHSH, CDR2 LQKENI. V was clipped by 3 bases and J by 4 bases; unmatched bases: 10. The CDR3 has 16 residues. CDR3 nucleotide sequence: TGTGCCAGCTCACCGGGGGATGGGACAGGGACGTACGAGCAGTACTTC. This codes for CASSPGDGTGTYEQYF.